This is a list of T cell receptor beta chains from one sample in a study of cytomegalovirus exposure and HLA in healthy donors. The assay was immunoSEQ multiplex PCR, and TCRdb's table has in-frame clones only and misses some. The table records some 150,000 clones, about two thirds of them present only once. The sample taken for sequencing was PBMCs. The receptors were gathered from a woman aged 25 to 39 in good health and CMV-seronegative. Both conserved end residues are part of each CDR3. D genes are given only for firm matches. Where a row states a size, it is once, few, many or the class of an expanded clone; other rows omit it.

v_call	d_call	clone_size	j_call	cdr3_aa	cdr3_nt
TRBV5-6	TRBD2	NA	TRBJ2-3	CASSLVSGDRGTQYF	TGTGCCAGCAGCTTGGTTAGCGGGGATAGGGGTACGCAGTATTTT
TRBV4-3	TRBD2	few	TRBJ2-3	CASSQDLGAGGDTQYF	TGCGCCAGCAGCCAAGATTTAGGGGCGGGGGGGGATACGCAGTATTTT
TRBV7-9	TRBD2	NA	TRBJ2-4	CASSSGLAGHFQYF	TGTGCCAGCAGCTCCGGACTAGCGGGCCACTTTCAGTACTTC
TRBV7-9	NA	NA	TRBJ1-1	CASSLEGGVHTEAFF	TGTGCCAGCAGCTTAGAAGGGGGTGTTCACACTGAAGCTTTCTTT
TRBV27	NA	few	TRBJ2-7	CASSFSGGQTYYEQYF	TGTGCCAGCAGTTTTTCCGGAGGACAGACGTACTACGAGCAGTACTTC
TRBV4-1	NA	NA	TRBJ2-5	CASSQDEGLEETQYF	TGCGCCAGCAGCCAAGATGAAGGACTCGAAGAGACCCAGTACTTC
TRBV19	NA	NA	TRBJ1-5	CASSITGYSNQPQHF	TGTGCCAGTAGTATAACCGGTTATAGCAATCAGCCCCAGCATTTT
TRBV19	TRBD1	NA	TRBJ1-3	CASSRRTGSGNTIYF	TGTGCCAGTAGCAGAAGGACAGGTTCTGGAAACACCATATATTTT
TRBV4-1	TRBD1	once	TRBJ1-2	CASSQVPTGKGYTF	TGCGCCAGCAGCCAAGTTCCGACAGGGAAAGGCTACACCTTC
TRBV4-2	NA	few	TRBJ2-7	CASSPDRRGEQYF	TGTGCCAGCAGCCCGGACAGGCGGGGCGAGCAGTACTTC
TRBV28	TRBD1	NA	TRBJ1-2	CASSSGTGHYGYTF	TGTGCCAGCAGTTCCGGGACAGGGCACTATGGCTACACCTTC
TRBV28	TRBD2	NA	TRBJ2-7	CAATSGGDEQYF	TGTGCCGCGACTAGCGGGGGGGATGAGCAGTACTTC
TRBV19	NA	NA	TRBJ1-3	CASSIGGSGNTIYF	TGTGCCAGTAGTATTGGAGGCTCTGGAAACACCATATATTTT
TRBV19	NA	NA	TRBJ2-1	CASSTYNEQFF	TGTGCCAGTAGTACTTACAATGAGCAGTTCTTC
TRBV7-2	NA	NA	TRBJ2-7	CASSFGSSYEQYF	TGTGCCAGCAGCTTTGGGAGCTCCTACGAGCAGTACTTC
TRBV27	NA	NA	TRBJ1-5	CASSLEGQLNQPQHF	TGTGCCAGCAGTTTGGAAGGACAGCTAAATCAGCCCCAGCATTTT
TRBV7-6	NA	NA	TRBJ2-3	CASIGDTDTQYF	TGTGCCAGCATCGGGGACACAGATACGCAGTATTTT
TRBV9	TRBD2	NA	TRBJ2-5	CASSVLTSSQTQYF	TGTGCCAGCAGCGTCCTGACTAGCTCGCAGACCCAGTACTTC
TRBV28	TRBD2	NA	TRBJ2-1	CASRRRTSGRNEQFF	TGTGCCAGCAGAAGACGGACTAGCGGGAGGAATGAGCAGTTCTTC
TRBV4-2	NA	NA	TRBJ2-1	CASSQANLLDSNEQFF	TGTGCCAGCAGCCAAGCTAACCTCCTGGACTCCAATGAGCAGTTCTTC
TRBV6-5	NA	NA	TRBJ2-2	CATHRVLSPGELFF	TGTGCCACCCACCGGGTCCTAAGCCCCGGGGAGCTGTTTTTT
TRBV6-1	NA	few	TRBJ1-6	CASSVRDRSNSPLHF	TGTGCCAGCAGTGTCCGCGACAGGTCCAATTCACCCCTCCACTTT
TRBV20-1	NA	NA	TRBJ1-2	CSAPLRGGYTF	TGCAGTGCTCCCCTAAGGGGAGGCTACACCTTC
TRBV19	NA	NA	TRBJ2-2	CASSIEEGGAGELFF	TGTGCCAGTAGTATAGAGGAGGGTGGTGCCGGGGAGCTGTTTTTT
TRBV6-5	TRBD2	once	TRBJ2-3	CASRSSGGAADTQYF	TGTGCCAGCAGAAGTAGCGGGGGGGCGGCAGATACGCAGTATTTT
TRBV10-3	TRBD1	NA	TRBJ2-2	CAIQTGGNTGELFF	TGTGCCATTCAGACAGGGGGAAACACCGGGGAGCTGTTTTTT
TRBV28	TRBD1	few	TRBJ1-2	CAIHRGVSGYTF	TGTGCCATTCACAGGGGAGTCAGTGGCTACACCTTC
TRBV5-1	TRBD1	NA	TRBJ1-5	CASSWGGTGENQPQHF	TGCGCCAGCAGCTGGGGGGGGACAGGTGAGAATCAGCCCCAGCATTTT
TRBV7-9	NA	NA	TRBJ1-1	CASSELNTEAFF	TGTGCCAGCAGCGAGTTAAACACTGAAGCTTTCTTT
TRBV6-5	NA	few	TRBJ1-1	CASSYSEDTEAFF	TGTGCCAGCAGTTACTCAGAGGACACTGAAGCTTTCTTT
TRBV28	TRBD2	few	TRBJ2-1	CASSPLAGHNEQFF	TGTGCCAGCAGTCCCCTAGCGGGCCACAATGAGCAGTTCTTC
TRBV5-1	NA	NA	TRBJ2-5	CASSAGQLQETQYF	TGCGCCAGCAGCGCGGGACAGCTCCAAGAGACCCAGTACTTC
TRBV5-4	TRBD1	NA	TRBJ2-7	CASSLDRAGYEQYF	TGTGCCAGCAGCCTAGACAGGGCAGGCTACGAGCAGTACTTC
TRBV7-2	NA	once	TRBJ1-1	CASSLVRGSTEAFF	TGTGCCAGCAGCTTAGTCCGGGGGAGCACTGAAGCTTTCTTT
TRBV7-2	NA	few	TRBJ1-5	CASSSREDQPQHF	TGTGCCAGCAGCTCCAGGGAGGATCAGCCCCAGCATTTT
TRBV15	NA	NA	TRBJ2-7	CATSRDLGPLSSYEQYF	TGTGCCACCAGCAGAGACCTGGGCCCCCTTAGCTCCTACGAGCAGTACTTC
TRBV2	NA	NA	TRBJ1-5	CASTLRVEGNQPQHF	TGTGCCAGCACCCTCAGGGTTGAAGGCAATCAGCCCCAGCATTTT
TRBV5-1	NA	NA	TRBJ2-7	CASSLGSSYEQYF	TGCGCCAGCAGCTTGGGGTCCTCCTACGAGCAGTACTTC
TRBV30	NA	NA	TRBJ2-1	CAWKRLAAPSNEQFF	TGTGCCTGGAAACGCCTGGCGGCCCCCTCAAATGAGCAGTTCTTC
TRBV14	NA	NA	TRBJ2-7	CASSPLLLPYEQYF	TGTGCCAGCAGCCCCCTCCTCCTCCCCTACGAGCAGTACTTC
TRBV5-4	TRBD1	few	TRBJ2-5	CASSWGQGSQETQYF	TGTGCCAGCAGCTGGGGACAGGGCTCACAAGAGACCCAGTACTTC
TRBV4-2	TRBD1	NA	TRBJ2-1	CASSQGTGALDEQFF	TGTGCCAGCAGCCAAGGGACAGGGGCCCTCGATGAGCAGTTCTTC
TRBV13	NA	NA	TRBJ2-1	CASSLGKGEKFF	TGTGCCAGCAGCTTAGGCAAGGGGGAGAAGTTCTTC
TRBV5-1	TRBD2	NA	TRBJ2-1	CASSFETSLSNEQFF	TGCGCCAGCAGCTTTGAGACTAGCCTGAGCAATGAGCAGTTCTTC
TRBV5-5	TRBD1	NA	TRBJ2-5	CASSERGGLQAQYF	TGTGCCAGCAGCGAAAGAGGGGGCCTTCAGGCCCAGTACTTC
TRBV13	NA	NA	TRBJ2-1	CASSLGEVLEQFF	TGTGCCAGCAGCTTAGGGGAGGTTCTTGAGCAGTTCTTC
TRBV5-1	NA	few	TRBJ2-1	CASFESGEQFF	TGCGCCAGTTTCGAATCCGGGGAGCAGTTCTTC
TRBV30	NA	NA	TRBJ1-2	CAWSEVAPGGYTF	TGTGCCTGGAGCGAGGTGGCGCCCGGTGGCTACACCTTC
TRBV4-1	TRBD1	NA	TRBJ1-1	CASSQGPGGNTEAFF	TGCGCCAGCAGCCAAGGCCCAGGGGGGAACACTGAAGCTTTCTTT
TRBV9	TRBD1	NA	TRBJ1-5	CASSPGQGGQPQHF	TGTGCCAGCAGCCCCGGACAGGGAGGGCAGCCCCAGCATTTT
TRBV5-4	NA	NA	TRBJ2-2	CASSRGTGELFF	TGTGCCAGCTCCAGGGGCACCGGGGAGCTGTTTTTT
TRBV27	NA	NA	TRBJ1-5	CAQKLWLGEAGNQPQHF	TGTGCCCAGAAGCTATGGCTGGGAGAGGCAGGCAATCAGCCCCAGCATTTT
TRBV27	TRBD1	few	TRBJ1-2	CASSPGTTGLYGYTF	TGTGCCAGCAGCCCGGGAACGACAGGGCTCTATGGCTACACCTTC
TRBV6-5	NA	NA	TRBJ2-5	CASRPSWGSGETQYF	TGTGCCAGCAGGCCGAGCTGGGGGAGCGGGGAGACCCAGTACTTC
TRBV2	NA	NA	TRBJ1-2	CASQQGIYGYTF	TGTGCCAGCCAACAGGGAATCTATGGCTACACCTTC